The 17 T cell receptor beta chains presented below share a single source sample, sequenced in a study of CD8 T cells in Susac syndrome. The authors reverse transcribed roughly 0.5 to 1 ug RNA with random hexamers. TCRdb passed the immunoSEQ multiplex PCR reads through MiXCR, listing each CDR3 protein once. The table includes 170,000 or so distinct CDR3 sequences, roughly 95% detected once. Sequencing used CD8+ T cells from PBMCs. Receptors were obtained from a human donor with multiple sclerosis.

The J gene is TRBJ2-1, the V gene TRBV20-1; D may match TRBD1 or TRBD2 (5 bases each). This CDR3 is 15 amino acids long. The V end lost 1 base, the J end lost 8 bases, and 18 bases lay between the germline ends. Germline V lookup: CDR1 DFQATT, CDR2 SNEGSKA (reference sequence). The CDR3 here is CSARGYAPRGDEQFF. The CDR3 coding sequence is TGCAGTGCTAGAGGGTATGCCCCCCGGGGCGATGAGCAGTTCTTC.

The V call is TRBV3-1, the J call TRBJ1-1; D gene uncertain. Germline loops: CDR1 LGHDT, CDR2 YNNKEL (reference sequence). The CDR3 extends over 12 amino acids. Between the trimmed V and J ends, which lost 1 base and 11 bases, there was a span of 11 bases. CDR3 protein: CASSQVLGTAFF. In DNA, the CDR3 is TGTGCCAGCAGCCAAGTACTTGGTACGGCTTTCTTT.

This chain connects TRBV4-1 to TRBJ1-2; the match to TRBD1 covers 7 bases. This CDR3 spans 14 amino acids. V lost 1 base and J lost 6; bases outside the gene matches: 5. CDR1 MGHRA and CDR2 YSYEKL come from the germline V gene. CDR3 region: CASSQVGQGDGYTF. The CDR3 nucleotides read TGCGCCAGCAGCCAAGTGGGGCAGGGGGATGGCTACACCTTC.

The chain carries TRBV4-2 and TRBJ2-5; no clear D gene. V lost 0 bases, J lost 1 base, and 9 bases lay in between. The germline gives CDR1 LGHNA, CDR2 YNFKEQ. CDR3 size: 15 residues. Here the CDR3 reads CASSQDPWGQETQYF. CDR3 bases: TGTGCCAGCAGCCAAGATCCATGGGGCCAAGAGACCCAGTACTTC.

The chain combines TRBV2 with TRBJ2-7, with 7 bases lining up with TRBD2. With V trimmed by 1 base and J by 1 base, 4 bases remained unmatched. The CDR3 has 15 residues. CDR1 and CDR2 (germline): SNHLY, FYNNEI. The CDR3 DNA is TGTGCCAGCAGTGAAGGGGCGGGAGAGTCCTACGAGCAGTACTTC. It encodes CASSEGAGESYEQYF.

This clonotype showed up just once. The chain combines TRBV11-1 with TRBJ2-3; 10 bases map to TRBD2. Germline V gene lookup returns CDR1 SGHAT and CDR2 FQDESV (reference sequence). The CDR3 extends over 21 amino acids. The V gene end was trimmed by 2 bases and the J gene end by 3 bases; junction bases not matched to a gene: 20. CDR3 loop: CASSLPALSGRPLTDTDTQYF. CDR3 coding DNA: TGTGCCAGCAGCTTACCGGCGCTTAGCGGGAGGCCGCTAACCGATACAGATACGCAGTATTTT.

J is TRBJ1-1 and V is TRBV20-1, with no clear D. The CDR3 extends over 13 amino acids. Germline CDR1 and CDR2: DFQATT and SNEGSKA (reference sequence). The germline V and J ends were trimmed by 4 bases and 0 bases, with 9 bases remaining between them. The CDR3 DNA is TGCAGTGCTATGCCAGCAATGAACACTGAAGCTTTCTTT. Translating gives CSAMPAMNTEAFF.

V gene TRBV6-1 combines with J gene TRBJ1-2, with TRBD1 identical over 8 bases. CDR3 size: 16 residues. Germline trimming cut 7 bases from V and 5 bases from J; bases unmatched to any gene: 15. Germline assignment: CDR1 MNHNS and CDR2 SASEGT. The CDR3 spells CASNDGAGGFPYGYTF. As DNA, the CDR3 is TGTGCCAGCAATGATGGGGCAGGGGGCTTTCCTTATGGCTACACCTTC.

This chain connects TRBV27 to TRBJ1-5; TRBD1 is a possible D gene (6 bases). Germline-derived CDR1 and CDR2 are MNHEY and SMNVEV (reference sequence). V lost 8 bases to trimming and J lost 3 bases, with 20 bases between them. The CDR3 is made up of 16 amino acids. DNA of the CDR3: TGTGCCAGCCGGTCGCTAAGGGGGGCCCTCAATCAGCCCCAGCATTTT. Its protein product is CASRSLRGALNQPQHF.

The J gene is TRBJ1-2, the V gene TRBV12-5; D is unclear. This CDR3 is 16 amino acids long. Germline CDR1 and CDR2: LGHNT and FRNRAP. V dropped 4 bases and J dropped 2 bases, with 17 bases sitting between them. CDR3 amino acids: CASGWEPLQSNYGYTF. DNA of the CDR3: TGTGCTAGTGGTTGGGAACCTCTCCAGTCCAACTATGGCTACACCTTC.

The gene calls are TRBV5-4 and TRBJ2-7; 7 bases line up with TRBD1. The CDR3 is made up of 14 amino acids. Germline trimming cut 1 base from V and 2 bases from J; bases unmatched to any gene: 3. The germline V gene has CDR1 SGHNT and CDR2 YYREEE (reference sequence). This chain's CDR3 is CASSLTGATYEQYF. CDR3 DNA: TGTGCCAGCAGCTTGACAGGGGCGACCTACGAGCAGTACTTC. Filled out from reference TRBV5-4 and TRBJ2-7, the complete variable domain reads ETGVTQSPTHLIKTRGQQVTLRCSSQSGHNTVSWYQQALGQGPQFIFQYYREEENGRGNFPPRFSGLQFPNYSSELNVNALELDDSALYLCASSLTGATYEQYFGPGTRLTVT.

CDR3 amino acids: CASSPTVGQVQYF. DNA of the CDR3: TGTGCCAGCAGCCCAACGGTGGGACAGGTGCAGTACTTC. The V and J genes are TRBV7-2 and TRBJ2-7; TRBD1 agrees at 8 bases. Germline CDR1 SGHTA, CDR2 FQGNSA. Trimming cost V 5 bases and J 9 bases; bases outside gene matches: 9. The CDR3 length is 13 residues.

This chain uses TRBV12-5 with TRBJ2-1, with no clear D. The CDR3 length is 16 residues. Trimming cost V 5 bases and J 0 bases, with 14 bases left between them. Germline CDR1 and CDR2: LGHNT and FRNRAP. The CDR3 spells CASGAKFYSSYNEQFF. DNA for the CDR3: TGTGCTAGTGGTGCGAAATTCTACAGCTCCTACAATGAGCAGTTCTTC.

V and J are TRBV7-2 and TRBJ2-5, with 8 nucleotides matching TRBD1. The CDR3 runs 14 residues. Trimming cost V 1 base and J 5 bases; bases outside gene matches: 3. Germline V gene data show CDR1 as SGHTA and CDR2 as FQGNSA. CDR3 amino acids: CASSLGTGRETQYF. The CDR3 DNA sequence: TGTGCCAGCAGCTTAGGGACAGGGAGGGAGACCCAGTACTTC.

The chain uses TRBV5-1 and TRBJ2-1; 9 bases are shared with TRBD2. J lost 5 bases, V lost 2 bases, and 5 bases had no gene match. This CDR3 spans 15 amino acids. Germline V lookup: CDR1 SGHRS, CDR2 YFSETQ. The CDR3 reads CASSFQLAGHNEQFF. CDR3 coding DNA: TGCGCCAGCAGCTTCCAGCTAGCGGGACACAATGAGCAGTTCTTC.

This chain uses TRBV29-1 with TRBJ1-2, with D possibly being TRBD1 (6 bases). This CDR3 is 16 amino acids long. V was cut by 0 bases and J by 2 bases, with 16 bases left in between. Germline V CDR1 and CDR2: SQVTM, ANQGSEA. CDR3: CSVEDPTGPANYGYTF. CDR3 sequence (DNA): TGCAGCGTTGAAGATCCCACAGGGCCTGCAAACTATGGCTACACCTTC.

The V gene is TRBV25-1, the J gene TRBJ2-5; no firm D call. From germline, CDR1 is MGHDK and CDR2 SYGVNS. The V end lost 1 base, the J end lost 5 bases, and 5 bases lay between the germline ends. CDR3 size: 12 residues. For the CDR3, the DNA is TGTGCCAGCAGTGAATCGCGTGAGACCCAGTACTTC. Translating it yields CASSESRETQYF.